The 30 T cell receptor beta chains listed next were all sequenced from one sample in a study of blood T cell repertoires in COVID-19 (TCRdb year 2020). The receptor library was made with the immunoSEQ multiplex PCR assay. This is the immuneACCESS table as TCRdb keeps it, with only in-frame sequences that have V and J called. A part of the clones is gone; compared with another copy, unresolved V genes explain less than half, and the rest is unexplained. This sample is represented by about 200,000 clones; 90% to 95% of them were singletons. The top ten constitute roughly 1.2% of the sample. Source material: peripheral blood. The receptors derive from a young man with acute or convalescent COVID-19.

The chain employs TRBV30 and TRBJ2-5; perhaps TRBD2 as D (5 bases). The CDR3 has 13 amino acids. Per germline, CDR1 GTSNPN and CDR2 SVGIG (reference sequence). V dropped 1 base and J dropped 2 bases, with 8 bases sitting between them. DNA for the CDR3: TGTGCCTGGAGTGGTCAGCGGCAAGAGACCCAGTACTTC. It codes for CAWSGQRQETQYF.

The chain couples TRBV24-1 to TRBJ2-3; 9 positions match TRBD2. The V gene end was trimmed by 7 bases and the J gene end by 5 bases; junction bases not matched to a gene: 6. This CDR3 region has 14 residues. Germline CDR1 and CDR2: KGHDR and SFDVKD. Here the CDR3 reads CATRGGGAGDTQYF. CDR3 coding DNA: TGTGCCACCAGAGGCGGGGGGGCTGGAGATACGCAGTATTTT.

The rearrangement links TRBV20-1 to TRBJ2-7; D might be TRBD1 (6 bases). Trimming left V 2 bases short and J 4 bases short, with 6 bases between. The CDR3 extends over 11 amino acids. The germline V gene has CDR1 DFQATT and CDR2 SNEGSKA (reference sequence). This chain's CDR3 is CSARQGYEQYF. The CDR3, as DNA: TGCAGTGCTAGACAGGGGTACGAGCAGTACTTC.

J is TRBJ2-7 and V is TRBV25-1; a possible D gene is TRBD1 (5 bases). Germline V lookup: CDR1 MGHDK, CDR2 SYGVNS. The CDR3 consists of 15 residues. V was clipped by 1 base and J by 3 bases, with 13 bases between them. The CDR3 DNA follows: TGTGCCAGCAGTGAATCCGGCAGGGCCAGCTACGAGCAGTACTTC. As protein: CASSESGRASYEQYF.

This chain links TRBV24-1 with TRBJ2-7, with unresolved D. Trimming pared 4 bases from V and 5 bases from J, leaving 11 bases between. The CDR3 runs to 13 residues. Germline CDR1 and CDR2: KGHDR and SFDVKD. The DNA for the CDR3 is TGTGCCACCAGTGACCAAGCCTTCCACGAGCAGTACTTC. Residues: CATSDQAFHEQYF.

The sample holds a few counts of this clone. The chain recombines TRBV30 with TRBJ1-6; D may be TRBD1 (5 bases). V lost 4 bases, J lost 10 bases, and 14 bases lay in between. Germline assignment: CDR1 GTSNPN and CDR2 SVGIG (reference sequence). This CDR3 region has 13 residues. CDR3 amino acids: CAWTQGVGSPLHF. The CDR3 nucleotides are TGTGCCTGGACCCAGGGTGTAGGCTCACCCCTCCACTTT.

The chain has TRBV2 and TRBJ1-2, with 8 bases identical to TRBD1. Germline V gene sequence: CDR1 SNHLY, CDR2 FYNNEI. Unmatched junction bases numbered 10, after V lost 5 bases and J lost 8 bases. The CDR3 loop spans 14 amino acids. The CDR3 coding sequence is TGTGCCAGCAGTCAACGCCAGGGGGCTGGGGGCTACACCTTC. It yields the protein CASSQRQGAGGYTF. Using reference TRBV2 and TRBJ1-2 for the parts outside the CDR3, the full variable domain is EPEVTQTPSHQVTQMGQEVILRCVPISNHLYFYWYRQILGQKVEFLVSFYNNEISEKSEIFDDQFSVERPDGSNFTLKIRSTKLEDSAMYFCASSQRQGAGGYTFGSGTRLTVV.

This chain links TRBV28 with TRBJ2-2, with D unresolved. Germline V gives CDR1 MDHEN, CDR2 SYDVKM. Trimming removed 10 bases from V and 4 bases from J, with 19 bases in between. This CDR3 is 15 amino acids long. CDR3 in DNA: TGTGCCAATCGCCACGGTTCCCCAATCACCGGGGAGCTGTTTTTT. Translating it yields CANRHGSPITGELFF.

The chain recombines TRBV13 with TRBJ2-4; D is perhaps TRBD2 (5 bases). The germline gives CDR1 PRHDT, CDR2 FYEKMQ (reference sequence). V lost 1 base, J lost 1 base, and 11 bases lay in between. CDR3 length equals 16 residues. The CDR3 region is CASSLDVGVAKNIQYF. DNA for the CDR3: TGTGCCAGCAGCTTAGACGTGGGAGTCGCCAAAAACATTCAGTACTTC.

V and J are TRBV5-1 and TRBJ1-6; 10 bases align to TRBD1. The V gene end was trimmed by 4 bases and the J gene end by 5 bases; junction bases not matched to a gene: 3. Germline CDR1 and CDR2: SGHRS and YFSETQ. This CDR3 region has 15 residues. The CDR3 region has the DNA TGCGCCAGCAGCCGGGACAGGGGCGATAATTCACCCCTCCACTTT. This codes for CASSRDRGDNSPLHF. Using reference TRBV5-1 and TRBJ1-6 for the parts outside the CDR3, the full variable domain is KAGVTQTPRYLIKTRGQQVTLSCSPISGHRSVSWYQQTPGQGLQFLFEYFSETQRNKGNFPGRFSGRQFSNSRSEMNVSTLELGDSALYLCASSRDRGDNSPLHFGNGTRLTVT.

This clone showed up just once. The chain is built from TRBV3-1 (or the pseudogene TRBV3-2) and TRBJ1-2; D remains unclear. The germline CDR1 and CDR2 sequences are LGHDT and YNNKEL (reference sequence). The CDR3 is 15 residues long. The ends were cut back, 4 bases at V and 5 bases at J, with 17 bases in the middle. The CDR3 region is CASSPGVSSFYGYTF. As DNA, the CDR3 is TGTGCCAGCAGCCCCGGGGTTTCGTCTTTTTATGGCTACACCTTC.

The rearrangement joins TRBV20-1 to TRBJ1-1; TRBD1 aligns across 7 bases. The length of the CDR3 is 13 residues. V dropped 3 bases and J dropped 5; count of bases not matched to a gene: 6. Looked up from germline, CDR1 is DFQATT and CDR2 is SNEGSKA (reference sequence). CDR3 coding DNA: TGCAGTGCTAGTAAGGGACAGAATACTGAAGCTTTCTTT. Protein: CSASKGQNTEAFF.

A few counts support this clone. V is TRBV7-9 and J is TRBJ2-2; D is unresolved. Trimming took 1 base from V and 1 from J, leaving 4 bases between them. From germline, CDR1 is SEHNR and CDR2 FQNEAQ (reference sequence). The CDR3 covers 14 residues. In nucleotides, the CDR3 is TGTGCCAGCAGCTTAGGGCAGAACACCGGGGAGCTGTTTTTT. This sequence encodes CASSLGQNTGELFF. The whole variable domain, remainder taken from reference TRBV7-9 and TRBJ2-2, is DTGVSQNPRHKITKRGQNVTFRCDPISEHNRLYWYRQTLGQGPEFLTYFQNEAQLEKSRLLSDRFSAERPKGSFSTLEIQRTEQGDSAMYLCASSLGQNTGELFFGEGSRLTVL.

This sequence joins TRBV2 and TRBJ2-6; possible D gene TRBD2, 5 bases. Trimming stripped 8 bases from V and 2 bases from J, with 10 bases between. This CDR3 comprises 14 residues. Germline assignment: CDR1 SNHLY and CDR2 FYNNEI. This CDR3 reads CASRLGAGANVLTF. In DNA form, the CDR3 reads TGTGCCAGCCGCCTCGGGGCTGGGGCCAACGTCCTGACTTTC. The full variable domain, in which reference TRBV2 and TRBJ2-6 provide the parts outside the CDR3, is EPEVTQTPSHQVTQMGQEVILRCVPISNHLYFYWYRQILGQKVEFLVSFYNNEISEKSEIFDDQFSVERPDGSNFTLKIRSTKLEDSAMYFCASRLGAGANVLTFGAGSRLTVL.

The CDR3 nucleotides read TGTGCCAGCAGCCAAGATTCGGGGATGTACACTGAAGCTTTCTTT. The encoded protein is CASSQDSGMYTEAFF. The chain employs TRBV14 and TRBJ1-1, with D uncertain. This CDR3 is 15 amino acids long. The V gene's germline CDR1 is SGHDN and CDR2 FVKESK. Trimming removed 0 bases at V and 3 bases at J, with 11 bases between. The variable domain in full, completed from reference TRBV14 and TRBJ1-1, reads EAGVTQFPSHSVIEKGQTVTLRCDPISGHDNLYWYRRVMGKEIKFLLHFVKESKQDESGMPNNRFLAERTGGTYSTLKVQPAELEDSGVYFCASSQDSGMYTEAFFGQGTRLTVV.

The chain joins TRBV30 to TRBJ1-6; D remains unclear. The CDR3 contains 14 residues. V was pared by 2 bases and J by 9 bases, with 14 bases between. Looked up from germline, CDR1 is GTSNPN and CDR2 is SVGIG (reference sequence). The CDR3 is CAWSLGTGGSPLHF. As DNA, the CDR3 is TGTGCCTGGAGTTTGGGTACCGGAGGTTCACCCCTCCACTTT.

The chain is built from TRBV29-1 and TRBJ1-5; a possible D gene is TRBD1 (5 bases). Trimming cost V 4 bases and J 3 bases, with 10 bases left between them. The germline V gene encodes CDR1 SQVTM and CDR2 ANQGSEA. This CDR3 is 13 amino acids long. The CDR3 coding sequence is TGCAGCGTTGGCCAAGGGGCCAATCAGCCCCAGCATTTT. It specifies CSVGQGANQPQHF.

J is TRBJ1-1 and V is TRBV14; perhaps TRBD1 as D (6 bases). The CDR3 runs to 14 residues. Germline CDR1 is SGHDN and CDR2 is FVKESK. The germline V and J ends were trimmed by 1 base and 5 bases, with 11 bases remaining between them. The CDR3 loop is CASSQVPRGTEAFF. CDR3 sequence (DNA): TGTGCCAGCAGCCAAGTCCCGAGGGGGACTGAAGCTTTCTTT.

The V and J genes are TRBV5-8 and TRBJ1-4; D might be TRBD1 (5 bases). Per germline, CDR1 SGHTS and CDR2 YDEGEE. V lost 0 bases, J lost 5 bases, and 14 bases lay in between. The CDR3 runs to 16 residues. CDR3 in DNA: TGTGCCAGCAGCTTGGGACTGGGGCGGGAGAATGAAAAACTGTTTTTT. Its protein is CASSLGLGRENEKLFF.

The CDR3 is CASSQEFARRGAEQYF. Written as DNA, the CDR3 is TGCGCCAGCAGCCAAGAATTCGCCAGAAGAGGAGCCGAGCAGTACTTC. The V call is TRBV4-1, the J call TRBJ2-7, with D hard to call. The CDR3 has 16 amino acids. The germline V gene encodes CDR1 MGHRA and CDR2 YSYEKL. Trimming removed 0 bases at V and 6 bases at J, with 18 bases between.

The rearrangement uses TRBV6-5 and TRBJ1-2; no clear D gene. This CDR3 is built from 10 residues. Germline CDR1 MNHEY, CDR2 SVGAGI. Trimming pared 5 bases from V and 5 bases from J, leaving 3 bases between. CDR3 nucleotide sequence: TGTGCCAGCAGTCTTTATGGCTACACCTTC. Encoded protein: CASSLYGYTF.

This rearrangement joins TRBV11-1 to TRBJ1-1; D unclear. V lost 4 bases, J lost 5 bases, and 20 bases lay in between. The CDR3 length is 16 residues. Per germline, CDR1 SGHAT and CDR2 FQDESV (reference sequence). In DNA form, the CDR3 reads TGTGCCAGCAGCTCCCATAAAGTGGGCTGGGTGACTGAAGCTTTCTTT. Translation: CASSSHKVGWVTEAFF.

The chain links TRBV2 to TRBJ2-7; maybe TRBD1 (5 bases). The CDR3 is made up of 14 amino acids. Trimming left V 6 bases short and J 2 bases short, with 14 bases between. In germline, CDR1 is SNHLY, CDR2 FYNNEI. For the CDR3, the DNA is TGTGCCAGCAGATCCGGCAGGGCTACCTACGAGCAGTACTTC. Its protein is CASRSGRATYEQYF.

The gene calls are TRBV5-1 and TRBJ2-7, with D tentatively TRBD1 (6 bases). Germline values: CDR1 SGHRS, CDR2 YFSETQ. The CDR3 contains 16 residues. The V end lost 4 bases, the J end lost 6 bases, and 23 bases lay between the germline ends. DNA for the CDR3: TGCGCCAGCAGCCCCAACGACAGGTCCTTACTAGGCGAGCAGTACTTC. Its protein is CASSPNDRSLLGEQYF. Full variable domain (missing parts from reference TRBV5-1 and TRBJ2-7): KAGVTQTPRYLIKTRGQQVTLSCSPISGHRSVSWYQQTPGQGLQFLFEYFSETQRNKGNFPGRFSGRQFSNSRSEMNVSTLELGDSALYLCASSPNDRSLLGEQYFGPGTRLTVT.

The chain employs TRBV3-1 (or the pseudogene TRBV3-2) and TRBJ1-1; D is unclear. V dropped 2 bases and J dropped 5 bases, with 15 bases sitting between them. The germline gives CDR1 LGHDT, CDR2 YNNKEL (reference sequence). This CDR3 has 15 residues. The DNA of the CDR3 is TGTGCCAGCAGCCAATCTACCTCGATGTGGACTGAAGCTTTCTTT. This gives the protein CASSQSTSMWTEAFF.

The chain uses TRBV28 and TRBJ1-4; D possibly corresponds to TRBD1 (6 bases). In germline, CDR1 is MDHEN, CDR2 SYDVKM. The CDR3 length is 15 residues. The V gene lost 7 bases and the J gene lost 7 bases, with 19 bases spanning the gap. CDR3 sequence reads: CASNTRTGLGEKLFF. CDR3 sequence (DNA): TGTGCCAGCAACACCCGAACAGGGTTGGGTGAAAAACTGTTTTTT.

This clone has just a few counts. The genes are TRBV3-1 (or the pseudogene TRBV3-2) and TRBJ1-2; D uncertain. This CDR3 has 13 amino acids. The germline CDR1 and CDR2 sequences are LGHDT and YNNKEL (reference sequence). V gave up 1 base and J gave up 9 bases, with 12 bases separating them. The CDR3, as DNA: TGTGCCAGCAGCCAAGGGAGGGTCGGGAGCTACACCTTC. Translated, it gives CASSQGRVGSYTF.

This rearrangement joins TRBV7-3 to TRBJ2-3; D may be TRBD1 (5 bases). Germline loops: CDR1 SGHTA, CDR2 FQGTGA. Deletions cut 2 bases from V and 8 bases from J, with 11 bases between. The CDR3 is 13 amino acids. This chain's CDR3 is CASSLGAQGTQYF. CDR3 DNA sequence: TGTGCCAGCAGCTTAGGAGCGCAGGGTACGCAGTATTTT.

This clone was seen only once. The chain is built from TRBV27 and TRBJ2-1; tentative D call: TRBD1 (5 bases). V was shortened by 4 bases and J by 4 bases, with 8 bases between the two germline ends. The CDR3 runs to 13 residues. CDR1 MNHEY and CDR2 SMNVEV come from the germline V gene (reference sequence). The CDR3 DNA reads TGTGCCAGCAGTTCCAGGGTATACAATGAGCAGTTCTTC. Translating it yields CASSSRVYNEQFF.

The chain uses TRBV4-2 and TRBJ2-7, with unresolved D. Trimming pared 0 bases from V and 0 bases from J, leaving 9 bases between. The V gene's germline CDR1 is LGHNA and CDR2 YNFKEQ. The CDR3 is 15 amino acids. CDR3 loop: CASSQDFPGSYEQYF. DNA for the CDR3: TGTGCCAGCAGCCAAGATTTCCCAGGCTCCTACGAGCAGTACTTC.